The T cell receptor (beta chain) under discussion was sequenced for a study of beta chain features in type 1 diabetes. What was sequenced were expressed TCRB transcripts, since all of the isolated RNA had been reverse transcribed. Assay used: immunoSEQ multiplex PCR; TCRdb lists only in-frame clones, some missing. Of about 240,000 clones in the sample, around a quarter are singletons; the top ten hold approximately 4%. One heparinised blood draw averaging around 110 mL was given by each donor. Trimming removed 5 bases from V and 8 bases from J; junction bases left unmatched: 9. Germline CDR1 LNHDA, CDR2 SQIVND (reference sequence). The CDR3 is 14 residues long. Study observations and caveats: Sequencing used cDNA, and cells with high TCR expression could therefore be over-represented.

Details on this clone: As yet, its antigen is unknown.

The chain links TRBV19 to TRBJ1-1; 9 nucleotides agree with TRBD1. The specimen was central memory CD4+ T cells from blood. The TCR comes from a man younger than 45 in good health. CDR3 bases: TGTGCCAGTAGTTCGGGACAGGGTTCTTCAGAAGCTTTCTTT. Amino acid sequence: CASSSGQGSSEAFF.